The rows below give T cell receptor beta chains drawn from one sample of a study of blood T cell repertoires in COVID-19. The repertoire was sequenced with immunoSEQ multiplex PCR; TCRdb's copy has only in-frame clones and lacks some. Here the sample spans hundreds of thousands of clones, about 88% being singletons. Sequenced sample: peripheral blood. Receptors originate from a woman aged 40 to 55 who had recovered from COVID-19. Both conserved end residues are part of each CDR3. A D gene is named only where the DNA matches it firmly. Size is stated for part of the rows, as once, few or many counts, or as a class when the clone is expanded.

abundance	j_gene	len	v_gene	d_gene	CDR3aa	CDR3nt
NA	TRBJ2-7	14	TRBV7-9	NA	CASSGTSGAYEQYF	TGTGCCAGCAGCGGGACTTCAGGCGCCTACGAGCAGTACTTC
NA	TRBJ2-7	16	TRBV5-1	TRBD2	CASSFGTSAYSYEQYF	TGCGCCAGCAGCTTTGGGACTAGCGCATACTCCTACGAGCAGTACTTC
NA	TRBJ2-5	16	TRBV7-2	NA	CASSLVGGGVEETQYF	TGTGCCAGCAGCCTGGTAGGGGGAGGGGTGGAAGAGACCCAGTACTTC
once	TRBJ2-4	15	TRBV21-1	NA	CASSKAGHLNNIQYF	TGTGCCAGCAGCAAAGCGGGACACCTAAATAACATTCAGTACTTC
NA	TRBJ1-1	13	TRBV19	TRBD1	CASSITGAREAFF	TGTGCCAGTAGTATAACAGGGGCGAGGGAAGCTTTCTTT
few	TRBJ1-5	15	TRBV19	NA	CASSPFSGSNQPQHF	TGTGCCAGTAGTCCCTTCTCAGGGAGCAATCAGCCCCAGCATTTT
NA	TRBJ2-7	15	TRBV28	TRBD1	CASSVRQGARSEQYF	TGTGCCAGCAGTGTCAGACAGGGGGCGCGTTCGGAGCAGTACTTC
NA	TRBJ2-3	16	TRBV7-9	TRBD1	CASRLGTVRSTDTQYF	TGTGCCAGCCGACTGGGGACAGTCCGAAGCACAGATACGCAGTATTTT
NA	TRBJ2-6	14	TRBV11-3	NA	CASSPRGGANVLTF	TGTGCCAGCAGCCCTAGAGGTGGGGCCAACGTCCTGACTTTC
NA	TRBJ1-2	17	TRBV30	NA	CAWTHSPWTDPNYGYTF	TGTGCCTGGACCCACTCCCCCTGGACAGACCCTAACTATGGCTACACCTTC
NA	TRBJ2-3	18	TRBV21-1	NA	CASSNGTSGREGTDTQYF	TGTGCCAGCAGCAATGGAACTAGCGGGAGGGAGGGCACAGATACGCAGTATTTT
NA	TRBJ1-2	15	TRBV9	NA	CASSVGAERTYGYTF	TGTGCCAGCAGCGTAGGGGCTGAACGGACTTATGGCTACACCTTC
NA	TRBJ1-5	15	TRBV9	TRBD1	CASSGTGDRNQPQHF	TGTGCCAGCAGCGGGACAGGGGACCGCAATCAGCCCCAGCATTTT
NA	TRBJ1-4	15	TRBV9	NA	CASSVGMLANEKLFF	TGTGCCAGCAGCGTAGGAATGCTAGCTAATGAAAAACTGTTTTTT
NA	TRBJ1-5	13	TRBV6-4	NA	CASPRVGVQPQHF	TGTGCCAGTCCCCGGGTCGGCGTTCAGCCCCAGCATTTT
NA	TRBJ2-4	15	TRBV29-1	TRBD1	CSVEDHRGAKNIQYF	TGCAGCGTTGAAGATCACAGGGGAGCCAAAAACATTCAGTACTTC
NA	TRBJ2-1	15	TRBV2	TRBD1	CASSPTETGGKGQFF	TGTGCCAGCAGCCCCACAGAAACAGGGGGCAAGGGTCAGTTCTTC
NA	TRBJ1-5	14	TRBV10-3	NA	CATGQPTVNQPQHF	TGTGCCACCGGACAGCCCACAGTCAATCAGCCCCAGCATTTT
NA	TRBJ2-6	13	TRBV7-9	NA	CASPRTGANVLTF	TGTGCCAGCCCGAGGACAGGGGCCAACGTCCTGACTTTC
once	TRBJ2-5	15	TRBV15	NA	CATSGVDSFQETQYF	TGTGCCACCAGCGGAGTGGACAGTTTCCAAGAGACCCAGTACTTC
NA	TRBJ2-4	19	TRBV7-8	NA	CASSLARAGGGLSKNIQYF	TGTGCCAGCAGCTTAGCGCGGGCCGGGGGTGGACTATCCAAAAACATTCAGTACTTC
NA	TRBJ2-3	15	TRBV19	TRBD2	CASTPTSGSTDTQYF	TGTGCCAGTACTCCGACTAGCGGGAGCACAGATACGCAGTATTTT
NA	TRBJ2-1	18	TRBV27	TRBD2	CASSLYRTSPSSYNEQFF	TGTGCCAGCAGTTTATACCGGACTAGCCCGAGCTCCTACAATGAGCAGTTCTTC
NA	TRBJ1-4	14	TRBV6-5	TRBD1	CASSYSRGQQKLFF	TGTGCCAGCAGTTACTCCAGGGGGCAGCAAAAACTGTTTTTT
few	TRBJ1-3	14	TRBV18	NA	CASSPLEAGNTIYF	TGTGCCAGCTCACCATTAGAGGCTGGAAACACCATATATTTT
NA	TRBJ2-2	15	TRBV7-6	NA	CASSFAGPAAGELFF	TGTGCCAGCAGCTTCGCGGGTCCTGCCGCCGGGGAGCTGTTTTTT
NA	TRBJ1-5	12	TRBV15	NA	CATSSSNQPQHF	TGTGCCACCTCCTCGAGCAATCAGCCCCAGCATTTT
NA	TRBJ2-6	15	TRBV19	TRBD1	CASSNRGSGANVLTF	TGTGCCAGTAGCAACAGGGGATCTGGGGCCAACGTCCTGACTTTC
once	TRBJ1-2	14	TRBV19	NA	CASSPLRRVRGYTF	TGTGCCAGTAGTCCCCTCCGGAGGGTGAGAGGCTACACCTTC
NA	TRBJ2-3	16	TRBV5-1	TRBD2	CASSLVGGRSTDTQYF	TGCGCCAGCAGCTTGGTGGGCGGGAGGAGCACAGATACGCAGTATTTT
NA	TRBJ2-2	14	TRBV9	NA	CASSVFLDSGELFF	TGTGCCAGCAGCGTTTTTCTCGACTCCGGGGAGCTGTTTTTT
many	TRBJ2-1	17	TRBV11-3	TRBD2	CASSSSAGLAGVDEQFF	TGTGCCAGCAGCTCCTCGGCCGGGCTAGCGGGAGTGGATGAGCAGTTCTTC
NA	TRBJ2-4	16	TRBV19	NA	CASSLGGRNAKNIQYF	TGTGCCAGCTCCCTCGGGGGGCGTAATGCCAAAAACATTCAGTACTTC
NA	TRBJ1-5	15	TRBV7-6	TRBD1	CASSLSGQGDQPQHF	TGTGCCAGCAGCTTGTCGGGACAGGGCGATCAGCCCCAGCATTTT
NA	TRBJ1-6	13	TRBV7-8	NA	CASSFAGVSPLHF	TGTGCCAGCAGCTTTGCAGGGGTTTCACCCCTCCACTTT
NA	TRBJ1-4	13	TRBV18	NA	CASSPSTNEKLFF	TGTGCCAGCTCGCCGAGTACTAATGAAAAACTGTTTTTT
NA	TRBJ2-7	13	TRBV29-1	NA	CSVGQGSLYEQYF	TGCAGCGTTGGGCAGGGGTCCCTCTACGAGCAGTACTTC
NA	TRBJ1-1	16	TRBV4-1	TRBD1	CASSQTLQGLNTEAFF	TGCGCCAGCAGCCAAACATTACAGGGGTTGAACACTGAAGCTTTCTTT
NA	TRBJ2-3	19	TRBV7-2	TRBD2	CASSLRLIPSGGEADTQYF	TGTGCCAGCAGCTTAAGGCTAATCCCTAGCGGGGGGGAAGCAGATACGCAGTATTTT
NA	TRBJ2-5	14	TRBV5-4	NA	CASRNRGGRETQYF	TGTGCCAGCAGGAACAGGGGCGGGAGGGAGACCCAGTACTTC
NA	TRBJ2-3	13	TRBV6-4	TRBD2	CASSERETDTQYF	TGTGCCAGCAGTGAGCGGGAGACAGATACGCAGTATTTT
NA	TRBJ2-7	13	TRBV7-2	NA	CASSLNRGYEQYF	TGTGCCAGCAGCTTAAATAGGGGTTACGAGCAGTACTTC